The 25 T cell receptor beta chains in this list originate from one sample, sequenced in a study of T cell changes during pregnancy in multiple sclerosis. The assay was immunoSEQ multiplex PCR, and TCRdb's table has in-frame clones only and misses some. The sample has 35,000 to 50,000 clones, around four fifths seen once. The sample in question was CD4+ T cells from peripheral blood mononuclear cells, obtained before pregnancy. These receptors were collected from a female donor with multiple sclerosis, enrolled in a pregnancy study.

The rearrangement uses TRBV19 and TRBJ2-1; D remains unclear. Germline CDR1 and CDR2: LNHDA and SQIVND (reference sequence). The CDR3 extends over 13 amino acids. V gave up 6 bases and J gave up 5 bases, with 11 bases separating them. CDR3 in amino acids: CASRTLTDNEQFF. The DNA of the CDR3 is TGTGCCAGTAGAACGTTGACTGACAATGAGCAGTTCTTC.

V gene TRBV6-1 combines with J gene TRBJ1-1, with TRBD1 as a possible D gene (5 bases). Per germline, CDR1 MNHNS and CDR2 SASEGT. This CDR3 is built from 11 residues. Trimming cost V 8 bases and J 5 bases, with 9 bases left between them. The chain's CDR3 is CASRGDTEAFF. CDR3 nucleotides: TGTGCCAGCCGGGGGGATACTGAAGCTTTCTTT.

The chain is built from TRBV7-9 and TRBJ2-7; 7 bases line up with TRBD2. The germline CDR1 and CDR2 sequences are SEHNR and FQNEAQ (reference sequence). The CDR3 length is 16 residues. Losses at the gene ends were 6 bases for V and 5 bases for J; bases not matched to a gene: 16. The CDR3: CASRRPLAGAHHEQYF. The CDR3 bases are TGTGCCAGCAGACGCCCCCTCGCGGGAGCCCACCACGAGCAGTACTTC.

V and J are TRBV30 and TRBJ2-6, with D unresolved. Trimming took 7 bases from V and 0 from J, leaving 7 bases between them. Germline-derived CDR1 and CDR2 are GTSNPN and SVGIG (reference sequence). The CDR3 is made up of 13 amino acids. The CDR3 nucleotides are TGTGCCTCTTCTCGCTCTGGGGCCAACGTCCTGACTTTC. Translating it yields CASSRSGANVLTF.

The chain links TRBV30 to TRBJ1-6, with 8 bases identical to TRBD1. CDR1 GTSNPN and CDR2 SVGIG come from the germline V gene (reference sequence). Losses at the gene ends were 5 bases for V and 13 bases for J; bases not matched to a gene: 4. The CDR3 contains 11 residues. The CDR3 protein is CAWLQGGPLHF. Written as DNA, the CDR3 is TGTGCCTGGCTACAGGGGGGGCCCCTCCACTTT.

For the CDR3, the DNA is TGTGCCAGCAGCCCAGCCGGGACAGGGAGAAATCAGCCCCAGCATTTT. Its translation is CASSPAGTGRNQPQHF. The chain recombines TRBV7-2 with TRBJ1-5, with 9 bases matching TRBD1. CDR3 length equals 16 residues. In germline, CDR1 is SGHTA, CDR2 FQGNSA. V lost 5 bases and J lost 4; bases outside the gene matches: 9. The variable domain in full, with the rest retrieved from reference TRBV7-2 and TRBJ1-5, is GAGVSQSPSNKVTEKGKDVELRCDPISGHTALYWYRQSLGQGLEFLIYFQGNSAPDKSGLPSDRFSAERTGGSVSTLTIQRTQQEDSAVYLCASSPAGTGRNQPQHFGDGTRLSIL.

This clone was seen repeatedly, ten times or more. Additional DNA sequences in this sample encode the identical CDR3. The chain combines TRBV5-1 with TRBJ2-5, with unresolved D. CDR3 length: 13 residues. V was clipped by 2 bases and J by 2 bases, with 7 bases between them. Germline V CDR1 and CDR2: SGHRS, YFSETQ. The CDR3 protein is CASSFVQQETQYF. CDR3 nucleotides: TGCGCCAGCAGCTTCGTACAGCAAGAGACCCAGTACTTC.

This clone was counted a few times. The CDR3 bases are TGCAGCGTGCAACAGGGGGCAGGGTACGAGCAGTACTTC. It codes for CSVQQGAGYEQYF. V usage is TRBV29-1 and J usage is TRBJ2-7; TRBD1 matches 9 bases. The germline V gene has CDR1 SQVTM and CDR2 ANQGSEA. V dropped 6 bases and J dropped 4; count of bases not matched to a gene: 7. CDR3 length: 13 amino acids.

A few counts support this clone. Its ends do not fully match the called genes, so a read error is possible. This rearrangement joins TRBV28 to TRBJ2-7; D may be TRBD2 (11 bases). Germline CDR1 reads MDHEN; CDR2 reads SYDVKM. The CDR3 length is 15 residues. The CDR3 DNA sequence: TGTGCCAGCAGTTCACGACAGGGGGCTAGCGGGAGGCGAGACTTC. It codes for CASSSRQGASGRRDF.

The CDR3 bases are TGTGCCAGCAGCGTAGGATCGGGCTCTGGGGCCAACGTCCTGACTTTC. Protein product: CASSVGSGSGANVLTF. The chain joins TRBV9 to TRBJ2-6; D not certain. V shed 0 bases and J shed 0 bases, with 7 bases lying between them. Per germline, CDR1 SGDLS and CDR2 YYNGEE. This CDR3 contains 16 residues. Based on the CDR3 plus reference TRBV9 and TRBJ2-6, the full variable domain is DSGVTQTPKHLITATGQRVTLRCSPRSGDLSVYWYQQSLDQGLQFLIQYYNGEERAKGNILERFSAQQFPDLHSELNLSSLELGDSALYFCASSVGSGSGANVLTFGAGSRLTVL.

The V call is TRBV6-5, the J call TRBJ1-2, with D unclear. Germline V gives CDR1 MNHEY, CDR2 SVGAGI. V was clipped by 6 bases and J by 4 bases, with 9 bases between them. The CDR3 is 12 amino acids. This CDR3 reads CASSSGSYGYTF. The DNA of the CDR3 is TGTGCCAGCAGCTCCGGGTCCTATGGCTACACCTTC.

The genes are TRBV19 and TRBJ1-4; D is ambiguous. Germline V gene data show CDR1 as LNHDA and CDR2 as SQIVND (reference sequence). The CDR3 has 15 amino acids. V gave up 7 bases and J gave up 0 bases, with 12 bases separating them. CDR3 in amino acids: CASTHNSATNEKLFF. CDR3 nucleotides: TGTGCCAGTACCCATAACTCTGCAACTAATGAAAAACTGTTTTTT.

V is TRBV19 and J is TRBJ2-2; 9 bases match TRBD1. CDR3 length: 14 amino acids. Germline values: CDR1 LNHDA, CDR2 SQIVND (reference sequence). The V segment lost 10 bases and the J segment 1 base; nucleotides outside the gene matches: 4. The CDR3 DNA reads as TGTGCCACCGAGACAGGGGGGAACACCGGGGAGCTGTTTTTT. Translating it yields CATETGGNTGELFF.

The V and J genes are TRBV19 and TRBJ1-1; the D gene is possibly TRBD1 (5 bases). CDR3 length: 13 amino acids. CDR1 is LNHDA, CDR2 SQIVND, per germline (reference sequence). Trimming shortened V by 3 bases and J by 4 bases, and 9 bases separated the two germline ends. CDR3 amino acids: CASSIGRGTEAFF. CDR3 in DNA: TGTGCCAGTAGTATTGGTAGGGGCACTGAAGCTTTCTTT.

V is TRBV25-1 and J is TRBJ2-6; 8 bases map to TRBD1. The CDR3 is 18 amino acids. CDR1 and CDR2 (germline): MGHDK, SYGVNS. The ends lost 4 bases at V and 1 base at J; junction bases unmatched: 9. CDR3 bases: TGTGCCAGCAGTGTCCTACAGGGGGAAGGATCTGGGGCCAACGTCCTGACTTTC. It is translated as CASSVLQGEGSGANVLTF.

V gene TRBV30 combines with J gene TRBJ1-2; TRBD1 aligns across 7 bases. The length of the CDR3 is 14 residues. Germline loops: CDR1 GTSNPN, CDR2 SVGIG (reference sequence). V gave up 1 base and J gave up 4 bases; unmatched junction bases: 6. CDR3 bases: TGTGCCTGGAGTGAAACAGGGGAAGGCTATGGCTACACCTTC. It is translated as CAWSETGEGYGYTF.

The chain is built from TRBV11-2 and TRBJ2-1, with D uncertain. Trimming removed 0 bases from V and 0 bases from J, with 6 bases in between. CDR1 SGHAT and CDR2 FQNNGV come from the germline V gene. The length of the CDR3 is 15 residues. The CDR3 nucleotides read TGTGCCAGCAGCTTAGAACAGATCTCCTACAATGAGCAGTTCTTC. Translation gives CASSLEQISYNEQFF.

The rearrangement joins TRBV4-2 to TRBJ1-6; D unclear. Germline CDR1 is LGHNA and CDR2 is YNFKEQ. The CDR3 sequence is 15 residues long. V was shortened by 0 bases and J by 7 bases, with 10 bases between the two germline ends. Here the CDR3 reads CASSQDPVGNSPLHF. The CDR3 nucleotides read TGTGCCAGCAGCCAAGATCCAGTCGGGAATTCACCCCTCCACTTT.

This clone has a handful of counts. This sequence joins TRBV7-2 and TRBJ2-7; unclear D gene. The CDR3 totals 14 residues. V was pared by 3 bases and J by 2 bases, with 11 bases between. Germline assignment: CDR1 SGHTA and CDR2 FQGNSA. This chain's CDR3 is CASSFASTTYEQYF. The DNA of the CDR3 is TGTGCCAGCAGCTTTGCCTCCACAACCTACGAGCAGTACTTC.

The gene calls are TRBV7-2 and TRBJ2-2, with D maybe TRBD2 (6 bases). Germline V gene data show CDR1 as SGHTA and CDR2 as FQGNSA. The V end lost 2 bases, the J end lost 7 bases, and 14 bases lay between the germline ends. This CDR3 is built from 15 residues. CDR3 nucleotides: TGTGCCAGCAGCTTAACCTGGAGGGGCAACGGGGAGCTGTTTTTT. As protein: CASSLTWRGNGELFF.

This clone was seen once. This chain connects TRBV18 to TRBJ2-5, with 10 bases matching TRBD1. V lost 3 bases, J lost 3 bases, and 1 base stayed unmatched. Germline loops: CDR1 KGHSH, CDR2 LQKENI. The CDR3 length is 14 residues. The CDR3 DNA reads TGTGCCAGCTCACCGGGGACAGGGGAAGAGACCCAGTACTTC. Translated, it gives CASSPGTGEETQYF. Full variable domain (rest looked up from reference TRBV18 and TRBJ2-5): NAGVMQNPRHLVRRRGQEARLRCSPMKGHSHVYWYRQLPEEGLKFMVYLQKENIIDESGMPKERFSAEFPKEGPSILRIQQVVRGDSAAYFCASSPGTGEETQYFGPGTRLLVL.

This clone was counted a single time. The chain couples TRBV5-1 to TRBJ2-3; 7 bases agree with TRBD1. This CDR3 is 15 amino acids long. Germline V gene lookup returns CDR1 SGHRS and CDR2 YFSETQ. V lost 1 base and J lost 1; bases outside the gene matches: 3. The CDR3 DNA reads TGCGCCAGCAGCTTGTGGACAGGCCGCACAGATACGCAGTATTTT. This sequence encodes CASSLWTGRTDTQYF.

V and J are TRBV30 and TRBJ1-1; tentatively, D is TRBD1 (5 bases). Germline-derived CDR1 and CDR2 are GTSNPN and SVGIG (reference sequence). The CDR3 has 15 residues. Trimming took off 1 base at V and 8 bases at J, with 20 bases between the two ends. The CDR3 here is CAWSERSTAGPEAFF. In DNA, the CDR3 is TGTGCCTGGAGTGAACGGTCGACAGCGGGTCCCGAAGCTTTCTTT.

The rearrangement uses TRBV6-1 and TRBJ2-5, with 8 nucleotides matching TRBD1. The CDR3 has 17 amino acids. Losses at the gene ends were 0 bases for V and 2 bases for J; bases not matched to a gene: 8. From germline, CDR1 is MNHNS and CDR2 SASEGT. This CDR3 is CASSEADHRGSQETQYF. The CDR3 nucleotides are TGTGCCAGCAGTGAAGCTGATCACAGGGGGTCACAAGAGACCCAGTACTTC.

J is TRBJ2-2 and V is TRBV9; TRBD2 matches 10 bases. The CDR3 loop spans 17 amino acids. Germline CDR1 reads SGDLS; CDR2 reads YYNGEE. The J segment lost 7 bases and the V segment lost 3 bases, leaving 12 bases of the junction unmatched. The CDR3: CASSAPSGGSLGGELFF. The CDR3 DNA follows: TGTGCCAGCAGCGCCCCTAGCGGGGGATCCTTGGGCGGGGAGCTGTTTTTT.